The clone carrying this T cell receptor (beta chain) has ten or more counts. What it recognizes is unknown. The data stem from a study of identical twins. Study findings and constraints: Models predicted too little out-of-frame TCR alpha sharing in monozygotic twins.

It was template switching that added a universal primer site, and there were unique molecular identifiers on the cDNA. From the 5' RACE reads, TCRdb called clonotypes with MiXCR, one entry per CDR3 protein. The sample yields more than 1.5 million distinct CDR3 sequences, 25% to 35% seen once. The V end was cut by 3 bases, the J end by 8 bases, with 13 bases between. The CDR3 extends over 13 amino acids. Sequences were obtained from cord blood. This TCR derives from a newborn girl in good health. The chain is built from TRBV12-3 or TRBV12-4 and TRBJ1-2; no definite D call. CDR3 in amino acids: CASSFKTSRGYTF. CDR3 sequence (DNA): TGTGCCAGCAGTTTTAAGACCTCCCGGGGCTACACCTTC.